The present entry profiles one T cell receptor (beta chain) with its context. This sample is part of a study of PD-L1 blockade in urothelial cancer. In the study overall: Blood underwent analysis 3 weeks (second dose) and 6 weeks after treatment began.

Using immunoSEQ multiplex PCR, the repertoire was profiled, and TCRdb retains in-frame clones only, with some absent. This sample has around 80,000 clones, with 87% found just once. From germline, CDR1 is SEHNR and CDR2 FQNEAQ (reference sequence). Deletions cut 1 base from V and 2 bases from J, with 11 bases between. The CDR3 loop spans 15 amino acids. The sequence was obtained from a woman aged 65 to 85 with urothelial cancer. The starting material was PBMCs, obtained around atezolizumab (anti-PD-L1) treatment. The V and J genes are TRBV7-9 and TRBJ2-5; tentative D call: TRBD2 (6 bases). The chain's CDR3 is CASSLVYRGQETQYF. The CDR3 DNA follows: TGTGCCAGCAGCTTAGTGTATCGGGGGCAAGAGACCCAGTACTTC.